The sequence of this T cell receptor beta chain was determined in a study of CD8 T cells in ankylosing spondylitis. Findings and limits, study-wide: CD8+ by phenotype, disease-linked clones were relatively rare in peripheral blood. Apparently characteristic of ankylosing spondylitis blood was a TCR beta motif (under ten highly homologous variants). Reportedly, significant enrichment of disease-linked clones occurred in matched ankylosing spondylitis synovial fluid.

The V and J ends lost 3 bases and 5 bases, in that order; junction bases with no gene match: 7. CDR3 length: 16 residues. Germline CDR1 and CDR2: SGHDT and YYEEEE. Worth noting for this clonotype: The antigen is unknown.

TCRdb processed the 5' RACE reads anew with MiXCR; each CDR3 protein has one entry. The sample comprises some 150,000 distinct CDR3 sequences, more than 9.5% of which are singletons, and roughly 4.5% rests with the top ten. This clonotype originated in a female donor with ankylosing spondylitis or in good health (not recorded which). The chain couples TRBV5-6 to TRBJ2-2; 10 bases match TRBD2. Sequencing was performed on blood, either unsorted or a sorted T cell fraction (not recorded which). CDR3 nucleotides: TGTGCCAGCAGCTGGCTAGCGGGAGTACTTACCGGGGAGCTGTTTTTT. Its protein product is CASSWLAGVLTGELFF.